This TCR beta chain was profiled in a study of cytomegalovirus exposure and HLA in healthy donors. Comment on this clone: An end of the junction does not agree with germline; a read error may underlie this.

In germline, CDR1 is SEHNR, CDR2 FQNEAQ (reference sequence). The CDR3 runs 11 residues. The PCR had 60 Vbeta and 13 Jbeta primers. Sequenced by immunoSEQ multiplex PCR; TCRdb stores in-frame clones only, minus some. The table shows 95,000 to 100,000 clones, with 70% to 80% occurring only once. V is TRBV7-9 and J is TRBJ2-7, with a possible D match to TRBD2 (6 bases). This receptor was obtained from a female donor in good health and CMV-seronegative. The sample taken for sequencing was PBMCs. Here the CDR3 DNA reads TGTGCCAGCAGCTTCGGGGGAGAGCCGTACTTC. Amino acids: CASSFGGEPYF.